This T cell receptor (beta chain) comes out of a study of somatic mutations in cytotoxic T cells in rheumatoid arthritis. On the study more broadly: Flow sorting at nearly 100% purity was applied to some V beta antibody-stained T-cell populations, which included V beta1+ cells sequenced for TCRB.

The germline V and J ends were trimmed by 6 bases and 3 bases, with 9 bases remaining between them. CDR3 length: 12 residues. Germline V CDR1 and CDR2: SGHVS, FQNEAQ. Profiling relied on immunoSEQ multiplex PCR, and the TCRdb table lists in-frame clones only, not all of them. The sample includes around 19,000 clones, about 65% seen only once; the top ten take 15% to 20%. Source material: CD8+ T cells sorted from blood. This chain connects TRBV7-8 to TRBJ2-7; maybe TRBD1 (6 bases). The receptor comes from an adult with rheumatoid arthritis. CDR3 nucleotide sequence: TGTGCCAGCAGTGCAGGGGACTACGAGCAGTACTTC. Its translation: CASSAGDYEQYF.